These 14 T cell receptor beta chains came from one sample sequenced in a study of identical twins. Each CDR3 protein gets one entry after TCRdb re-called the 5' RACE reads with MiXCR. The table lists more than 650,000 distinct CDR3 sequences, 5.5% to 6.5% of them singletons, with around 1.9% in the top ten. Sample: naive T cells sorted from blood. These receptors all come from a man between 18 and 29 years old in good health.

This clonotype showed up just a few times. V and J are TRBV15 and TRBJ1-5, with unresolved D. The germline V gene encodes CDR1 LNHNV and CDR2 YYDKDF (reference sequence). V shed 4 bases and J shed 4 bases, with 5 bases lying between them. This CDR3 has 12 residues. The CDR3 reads CATSIPNQPQHF. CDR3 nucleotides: TGTGCCACCAGCATCCCGAATCAGCCCCAGCATTTT.

CDR3 amino acids: CATGKGFDQPQHF. CDR3 DNA: TGTGCCACCGGAAAGGGATTTGATCAGCCCCAGCATTTT. This sequence joins TRBV15 and TRBJ1-5; D unclear. Germline assignment: CDR1 LNHNV and CDR2 YYDKDF (reference sequence). The CDR3 contains 13 residues. Trimming took off 8 bases at V and 5 bases at J, with 13 bases between the two ends.

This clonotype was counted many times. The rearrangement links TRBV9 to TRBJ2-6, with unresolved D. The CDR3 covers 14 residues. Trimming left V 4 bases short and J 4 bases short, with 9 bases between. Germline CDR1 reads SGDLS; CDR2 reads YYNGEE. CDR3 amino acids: CASSLWMGANVLTF. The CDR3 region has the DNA TGTGCCAGCAGCTTATGGATGGGGGCCAACGTCCTGACTTTC.

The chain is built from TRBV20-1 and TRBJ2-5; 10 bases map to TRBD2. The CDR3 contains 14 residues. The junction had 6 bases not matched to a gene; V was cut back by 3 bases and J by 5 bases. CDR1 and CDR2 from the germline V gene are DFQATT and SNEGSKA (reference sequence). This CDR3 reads CSARASGRWETQYF. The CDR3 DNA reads TGCAGTGCTAGGGCTAGCGGGAGATGGGAGACCCAGTACTTC.

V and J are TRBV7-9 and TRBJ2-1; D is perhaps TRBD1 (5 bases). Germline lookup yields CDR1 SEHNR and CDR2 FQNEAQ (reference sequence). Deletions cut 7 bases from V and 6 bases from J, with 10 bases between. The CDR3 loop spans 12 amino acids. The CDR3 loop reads CASTRATNEQFF. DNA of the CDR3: TGTGCCAGCACCAGGGCCACCAATGAGCAGTTCTTC.

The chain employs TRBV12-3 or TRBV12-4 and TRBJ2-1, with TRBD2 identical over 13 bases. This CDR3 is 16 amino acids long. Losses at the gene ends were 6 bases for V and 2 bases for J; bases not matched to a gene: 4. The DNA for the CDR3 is TGTGCCAGCAGACCCGGGACTAGCGGGACCTACAATGAGCAGTTCTTC. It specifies CASRPGTSGTYNEQFF.

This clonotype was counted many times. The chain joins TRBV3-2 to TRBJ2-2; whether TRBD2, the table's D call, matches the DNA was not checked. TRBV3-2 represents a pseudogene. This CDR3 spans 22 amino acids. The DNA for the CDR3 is TGTGCCAGCAGCCCCTTTTGGGGACAAGTCGTAGCGGGAGGCCAGAACACCGGGGAGCTGTTTTTT. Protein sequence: CASSPFWGQVVAGGQNTGELFF.

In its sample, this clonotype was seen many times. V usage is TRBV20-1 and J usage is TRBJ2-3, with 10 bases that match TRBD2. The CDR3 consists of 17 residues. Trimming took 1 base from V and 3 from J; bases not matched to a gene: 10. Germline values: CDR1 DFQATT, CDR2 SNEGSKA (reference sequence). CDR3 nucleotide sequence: TGCAGTGCTAGAGCACCAAGCGGGAGGGCACAGACAGATACGCAGTATTTT. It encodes CSARAPSGRAQTDTQYF.

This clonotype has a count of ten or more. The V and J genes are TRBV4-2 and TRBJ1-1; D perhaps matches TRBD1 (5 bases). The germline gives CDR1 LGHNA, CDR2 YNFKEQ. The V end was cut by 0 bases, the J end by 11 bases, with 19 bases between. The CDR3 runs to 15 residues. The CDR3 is CASSQDKGQGRGAFF. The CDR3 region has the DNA TGTGCCAGCAGCCAAGATAAGGGGCAGGGCCGAGGGGCTTTCTTT.

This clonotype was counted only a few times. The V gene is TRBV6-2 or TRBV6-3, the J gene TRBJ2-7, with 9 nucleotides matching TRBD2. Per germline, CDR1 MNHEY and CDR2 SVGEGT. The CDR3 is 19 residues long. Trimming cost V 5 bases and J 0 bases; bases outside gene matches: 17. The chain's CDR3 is CASSILGVSGSAFSYEQYF. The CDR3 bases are TGTGCCAGCAGTATTCTCGGGGTTAGCGGGAGCGCTTTCTCCTACGAGCAGTACTTC.

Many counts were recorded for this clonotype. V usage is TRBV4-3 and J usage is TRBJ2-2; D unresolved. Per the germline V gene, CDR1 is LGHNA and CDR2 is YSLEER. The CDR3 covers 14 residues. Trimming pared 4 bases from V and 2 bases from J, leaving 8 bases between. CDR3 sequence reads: CASSLRINTGELFF. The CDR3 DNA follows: TGCGCCAGCAGCCTACGGATCAACACCGGGGAGCTGTTTTTT.

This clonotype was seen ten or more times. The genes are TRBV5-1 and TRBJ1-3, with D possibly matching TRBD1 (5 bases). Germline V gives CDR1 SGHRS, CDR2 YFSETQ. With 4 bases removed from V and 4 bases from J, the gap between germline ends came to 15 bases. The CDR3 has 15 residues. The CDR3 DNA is TGCGCCAGCAGCCCACGGTCCCGGGACGGAAACACCATATATTTT. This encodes CASSPRSRDGNTIYF.

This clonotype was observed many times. Written as DNA, the CDR3 is TGCAGTGCTAGGGACAGGGGGTCGAACACTGAAGCTTTCTTT. Translated: CSARDRGSNTEAFF. The gene calls are TRBV20-1 and TRBJ1-1, with TRBD1 matching over 10 bases. Germline CDR1 reads DFQATT; CDR2 reads SNEGSKA (reference sequence). J was trimmed by 1 base and V by 3 bases; bases with no gene match: 2. CDR3 size: 14 residues.

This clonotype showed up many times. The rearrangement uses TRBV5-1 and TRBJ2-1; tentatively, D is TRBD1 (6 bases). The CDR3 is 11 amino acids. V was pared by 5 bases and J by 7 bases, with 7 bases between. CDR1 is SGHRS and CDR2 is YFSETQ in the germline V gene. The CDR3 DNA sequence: TGCGCCAGCAGACAGGGTAATGAGCAGTTCTTC. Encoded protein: CASRQGNEQFF. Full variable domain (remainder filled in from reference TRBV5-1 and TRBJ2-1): KAGVTQTPRYLIKTRGQQVTLSCSPISGHRSVSWYQQTPGQGLQFLFEYFSETQRNKGNFPGRFSGRQFSNSRSEMNVSTLELGDSALYLCASRQGNEQFFGPGTRLTVL.